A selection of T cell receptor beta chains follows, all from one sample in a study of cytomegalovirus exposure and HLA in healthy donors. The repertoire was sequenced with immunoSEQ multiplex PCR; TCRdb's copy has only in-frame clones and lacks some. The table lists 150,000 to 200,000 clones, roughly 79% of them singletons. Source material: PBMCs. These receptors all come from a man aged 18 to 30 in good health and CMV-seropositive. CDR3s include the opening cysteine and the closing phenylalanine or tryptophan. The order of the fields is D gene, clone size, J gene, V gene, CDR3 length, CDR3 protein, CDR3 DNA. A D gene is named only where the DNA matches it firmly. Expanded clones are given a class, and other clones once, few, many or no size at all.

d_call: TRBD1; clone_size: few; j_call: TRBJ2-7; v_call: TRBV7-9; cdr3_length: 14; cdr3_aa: CASSAQDRAGEQYF; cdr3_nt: TGTGCCAGCAGCGCCCAGGACAGGGCCGGCGAGCAGTACTTC
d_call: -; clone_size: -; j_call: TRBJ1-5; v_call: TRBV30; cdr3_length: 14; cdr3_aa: CAWSVLAGNQPQHF; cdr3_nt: TGTGCCTGGAGTGTATTGGCAGGGAATCAGCCCCAGCATTTT
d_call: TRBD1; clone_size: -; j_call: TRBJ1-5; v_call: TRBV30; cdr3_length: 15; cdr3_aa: CAWSTGTGGHQPQHF; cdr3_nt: TGTGCCTGGAGTACCGGGACAGGGGGCCATCAGCCCCAGCATTTT
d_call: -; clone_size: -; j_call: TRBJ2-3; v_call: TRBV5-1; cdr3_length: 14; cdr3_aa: CASGLQGSTDTQYF; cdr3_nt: TGCGCCAGCGGTTTACAGGGTAGCACAGATACGCAGTATTTT
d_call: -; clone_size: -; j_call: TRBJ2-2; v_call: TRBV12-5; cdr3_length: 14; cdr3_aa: CASGLMGATGELFF; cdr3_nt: TGTGCTAGTGGTTTGATGGGGGCAACCGGGGAGCTGTTTTTT
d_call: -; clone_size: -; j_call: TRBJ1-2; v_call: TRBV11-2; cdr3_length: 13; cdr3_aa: CASSLETGPGYTF; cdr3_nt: TGTGCCAGCAGCTTAGAGACAGGACCTGGCTACACCTTC
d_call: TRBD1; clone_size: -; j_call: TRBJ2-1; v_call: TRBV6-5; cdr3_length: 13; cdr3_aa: CASSLQGFHEQFF; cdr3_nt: TGTGCCAGCAGTCTACAGGGGTTCCATGAGCAGTTCTTC
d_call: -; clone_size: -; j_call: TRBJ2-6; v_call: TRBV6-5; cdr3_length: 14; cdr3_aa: CASRQYSGANVLTF; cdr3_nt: TGTGCCAGCAGGCAGTACTCTGGGGCCAACGTCCTGACTTTC
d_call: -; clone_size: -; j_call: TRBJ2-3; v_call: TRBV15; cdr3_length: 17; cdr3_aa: CATSRDRYGEITDTQYF; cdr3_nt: TGTGCCACCAGCAGAGATCGTTATGGGGAGATCACAGATACGCAGTATTTT
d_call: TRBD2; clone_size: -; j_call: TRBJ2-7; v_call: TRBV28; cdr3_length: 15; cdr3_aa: CASSRGLAAPGEQYF; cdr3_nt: TGTGCCAGCAGTCGCGGACTAGCGGCCCCTGGGGAGCAGTACTTC
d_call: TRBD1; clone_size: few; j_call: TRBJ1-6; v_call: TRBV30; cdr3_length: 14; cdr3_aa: CAWSAGTANSPLHF; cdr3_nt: TGTGCCTGGAGTGCCGGGACAGCTAATTCACCCCTCCACTTT
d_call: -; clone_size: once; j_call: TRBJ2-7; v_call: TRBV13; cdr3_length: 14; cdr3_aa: CASSLMGTTYEQYF; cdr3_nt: TGTGCCAGCAGCTTAATGGGGACAACCTACGAGCAGTACTTC
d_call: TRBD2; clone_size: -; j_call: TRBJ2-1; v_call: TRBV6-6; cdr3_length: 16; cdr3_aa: CASSWGLAVTYNEQFF; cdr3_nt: TGTGCCAGCAGCTGGGGACTAGCGGTAACCTACAATGAGCAGTTCTTC
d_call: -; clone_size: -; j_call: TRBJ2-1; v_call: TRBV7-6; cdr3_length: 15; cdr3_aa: CASSFEWGGQGEQFF; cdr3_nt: TGTGCCAGCAGCTTTGAGTGGGGGGGGCAAGGTGAGCAGTTCTTC
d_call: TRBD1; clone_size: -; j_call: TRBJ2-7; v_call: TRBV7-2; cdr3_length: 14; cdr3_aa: CASSFGQGTYEQYF; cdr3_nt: TGTGCCAGCAGCTTCGGACAGGGGACGTACGAGCAGTACTTC
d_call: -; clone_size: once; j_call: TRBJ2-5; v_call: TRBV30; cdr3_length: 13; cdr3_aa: CAWSVQSAKTQYF; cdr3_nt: TGTGCCTGGAGTGTTCAGTCAGCGAAGACCCAGTACTTC
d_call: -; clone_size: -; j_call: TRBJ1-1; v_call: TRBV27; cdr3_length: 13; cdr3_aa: CASSSTLSNEAFF; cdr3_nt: TGTGCCAGCAGTTCGACTCTAAGTAATGAAGCTTTCTTT
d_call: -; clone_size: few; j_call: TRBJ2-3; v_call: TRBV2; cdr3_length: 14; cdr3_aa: CASSEWADGDTQYF; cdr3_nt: TGTGCCAGCAGTGAATGGGCAGACGGAGATACGCAGTATTTT
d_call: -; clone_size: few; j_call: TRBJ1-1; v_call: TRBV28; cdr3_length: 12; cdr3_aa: CASRLGQTEAFF; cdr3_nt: TGTGCCAGCAGGTTAGGACAGACTGAAGCTTTCTTT
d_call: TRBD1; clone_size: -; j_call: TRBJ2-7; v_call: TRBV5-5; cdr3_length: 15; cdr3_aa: CASTFWGQGSYEQYF; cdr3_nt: TGTGCCAGCACCTTCTGGGGACAGGGGTCCTACGAGCAGTACTTC
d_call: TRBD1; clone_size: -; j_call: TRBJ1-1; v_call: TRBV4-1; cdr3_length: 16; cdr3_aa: CAGSHPSRDRGPEAFF; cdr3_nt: TGCGCCGGCAGCCATCCTTCCCGGGACAGGGGACCTGAAGCTTTCTTT
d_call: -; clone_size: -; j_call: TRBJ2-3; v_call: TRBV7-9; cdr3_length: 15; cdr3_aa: CASSLSGGRTDTQYF; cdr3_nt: TGTGCCAGCAGCTTATCCGGGGGGCGCACAGATACGCAGTATTTT
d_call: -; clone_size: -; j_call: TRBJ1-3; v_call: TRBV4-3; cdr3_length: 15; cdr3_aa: CASSQEDSTRNTIYF; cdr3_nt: TGCGCCAGCAGCCAAGAGGACAGCACGCGAAACACCATATATTTT
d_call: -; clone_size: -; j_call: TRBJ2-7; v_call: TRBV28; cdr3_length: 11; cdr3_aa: CASQTFTEQYF; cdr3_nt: TGTGCCAGCCAGACATTCACCGAGCAGTACTTC